Included here is one TCR beta chain sequence, with context. The sample is drawn from a study of blood T cell repertoires in COVID-19. For the study at large: Sites across the United States, Italy and Spain contributed samples from acute and convalescent COVID-19.

This table comes from immunoSEQ multiplex PCR, and its TCRdb copy is limited to in-frame clones, with some not included. Here the sample spans 350,000 to 450,000 clones, nearly 90% being singletons. The V gene lost 0 bases and the J gene lost 5 bases, with 22 bases spanning the gap. The CDR3 is made up of 18 amino acids. The germline gives CDR1 MRHNA, CDR2 SNTAGT. Someone with COVID-19 had been met by exposed participants within 2 weeks before study entry. Source material: PBMCs or T cells enriched from blood (not recorded which). The receptor comes from a woman aged 18-29 years who had been exposed to COVID-19. The chain recombines TRBV6-4 with TRBJ2-5; TRBD1 is a possible D gene (5 bases). Written as DNA, the CDR3 is TGTGCCAGCAGTGACTCGATCGGAGATGGGGCGCCTAAGGAGACCCAGTACTTC. It encodes CASSDSIGDGAPKETQYF.